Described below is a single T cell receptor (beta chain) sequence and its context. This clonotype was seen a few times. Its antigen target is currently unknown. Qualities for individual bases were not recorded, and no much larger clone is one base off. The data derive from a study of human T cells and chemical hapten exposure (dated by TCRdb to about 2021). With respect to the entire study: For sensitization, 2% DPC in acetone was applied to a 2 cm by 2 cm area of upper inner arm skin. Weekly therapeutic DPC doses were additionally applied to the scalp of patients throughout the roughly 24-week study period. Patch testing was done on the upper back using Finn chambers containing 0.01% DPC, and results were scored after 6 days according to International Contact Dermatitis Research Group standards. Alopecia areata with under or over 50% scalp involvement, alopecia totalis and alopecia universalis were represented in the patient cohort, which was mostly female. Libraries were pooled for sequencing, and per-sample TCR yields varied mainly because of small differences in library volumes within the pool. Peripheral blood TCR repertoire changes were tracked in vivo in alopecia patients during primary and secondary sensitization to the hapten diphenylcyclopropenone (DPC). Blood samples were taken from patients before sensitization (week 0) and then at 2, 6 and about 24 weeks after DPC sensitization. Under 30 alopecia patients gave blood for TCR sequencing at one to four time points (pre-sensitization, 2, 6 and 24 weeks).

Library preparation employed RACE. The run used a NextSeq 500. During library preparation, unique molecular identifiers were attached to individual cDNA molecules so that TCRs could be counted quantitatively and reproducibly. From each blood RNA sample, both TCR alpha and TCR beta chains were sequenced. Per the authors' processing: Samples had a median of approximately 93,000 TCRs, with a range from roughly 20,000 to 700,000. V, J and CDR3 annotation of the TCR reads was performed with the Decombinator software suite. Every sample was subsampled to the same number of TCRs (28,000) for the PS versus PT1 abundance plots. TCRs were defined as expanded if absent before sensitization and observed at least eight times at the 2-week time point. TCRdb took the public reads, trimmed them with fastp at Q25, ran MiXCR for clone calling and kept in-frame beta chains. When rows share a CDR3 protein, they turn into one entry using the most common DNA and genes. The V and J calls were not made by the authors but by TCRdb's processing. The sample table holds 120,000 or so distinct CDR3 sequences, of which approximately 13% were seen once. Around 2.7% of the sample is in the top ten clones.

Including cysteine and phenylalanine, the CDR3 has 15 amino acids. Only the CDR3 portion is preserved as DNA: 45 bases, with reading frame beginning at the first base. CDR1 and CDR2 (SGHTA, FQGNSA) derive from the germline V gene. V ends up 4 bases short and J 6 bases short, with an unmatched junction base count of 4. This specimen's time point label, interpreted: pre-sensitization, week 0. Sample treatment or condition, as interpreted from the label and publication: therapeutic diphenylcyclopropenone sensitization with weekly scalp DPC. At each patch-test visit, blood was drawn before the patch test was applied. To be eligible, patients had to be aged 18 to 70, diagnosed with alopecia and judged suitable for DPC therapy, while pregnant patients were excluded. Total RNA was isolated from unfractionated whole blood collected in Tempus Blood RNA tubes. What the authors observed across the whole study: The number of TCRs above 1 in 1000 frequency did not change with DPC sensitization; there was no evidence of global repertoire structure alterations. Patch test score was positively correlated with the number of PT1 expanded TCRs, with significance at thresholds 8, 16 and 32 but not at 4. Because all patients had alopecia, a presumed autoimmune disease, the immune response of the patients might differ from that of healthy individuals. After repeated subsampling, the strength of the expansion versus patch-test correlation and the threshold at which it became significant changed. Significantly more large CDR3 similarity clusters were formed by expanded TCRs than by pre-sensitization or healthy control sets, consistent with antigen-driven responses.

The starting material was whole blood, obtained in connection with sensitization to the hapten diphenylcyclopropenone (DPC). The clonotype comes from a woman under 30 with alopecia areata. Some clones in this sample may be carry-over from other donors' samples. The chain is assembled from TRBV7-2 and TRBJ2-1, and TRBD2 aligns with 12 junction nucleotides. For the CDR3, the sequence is CASSSTSGGLNEQFF. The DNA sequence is TGTGCCAGCAGCTCGACTAGCGGGGGACTCAATGAGCAGTTCTTC. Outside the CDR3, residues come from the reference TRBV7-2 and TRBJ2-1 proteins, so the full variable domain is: GAGVSQSPSNKVTEKGKDVELRCDPISGHTALYWYRQSLGQGLEFLIYFQGNSAPDKSGLPSDRFSAERTGGSVSTLTIQRTQQEDSAVYLCASSSTSGGLNEQFFGPGTRLTVL.